This T cell receptor beta chain was recorded in a study of OX40 agonist ivuxolimab in advanced cancers. The overall study: Cancers in dose escalation were hepatocellular, melanoma, renal cell and head and neck. The study, taken as a whole, reports: No antigen was identified for the clonally expanded peripheral T cells. Also present in some nonresponders was a low level of normalized T-cell clonal expansion.

Produced via immunoSEQ multiplex PCR; TCRdb's table is partial and in-frame only. The table includes fewer than 90,000 clones, around nine tenths detected once. Trimming removed 3 bases from V and 5 bases from J, with 25 bases in between. CDR3 size: 18 residues. Germline assignment: CDR1 KGHSH and CDR2 LQKENI. Points on this clone: Antigen unknown.

The sequence derives from an adult with an advanced solid tumor such as melanoma, head and neck, liver or kidney cancer. The chain combines TRBV18 with TRBJ2-5, with TRBD1 as a possible D gene (8 bases). The sequencing used CD4+ or CD8+ T cells sorted from blood, collected in a trial of the OX40 agonist ivuxolimab. CDR3 bases: TGTGCCAGCTCACCTACCGGACTTGGACAGGGAGGGATGGAGACCCAGTACTTC. Encoded protein: CASSPTGLGQGGMETQYF.